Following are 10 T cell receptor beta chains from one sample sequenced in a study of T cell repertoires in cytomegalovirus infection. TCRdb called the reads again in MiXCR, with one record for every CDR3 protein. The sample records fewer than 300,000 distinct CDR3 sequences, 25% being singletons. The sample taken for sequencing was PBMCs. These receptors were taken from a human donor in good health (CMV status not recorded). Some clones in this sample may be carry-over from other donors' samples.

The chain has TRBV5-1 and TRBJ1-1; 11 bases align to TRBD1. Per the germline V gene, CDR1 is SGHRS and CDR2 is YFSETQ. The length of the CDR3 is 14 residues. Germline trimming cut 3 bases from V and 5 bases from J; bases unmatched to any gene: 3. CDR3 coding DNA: TGCGCCAGCAGCTGGACAGGGGGCCCTACTGAAGCTTTCTTT. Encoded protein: CASSWTGGPTEAFF.

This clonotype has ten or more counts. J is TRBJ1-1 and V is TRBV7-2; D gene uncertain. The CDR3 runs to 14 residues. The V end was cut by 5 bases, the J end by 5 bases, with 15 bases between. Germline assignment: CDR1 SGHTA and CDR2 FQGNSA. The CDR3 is CASSSERAWTEAFF. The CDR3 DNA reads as TGTGCCAGCAGCAGTGAGCGGGCGTGGACTGAAGCTTTCTTT.

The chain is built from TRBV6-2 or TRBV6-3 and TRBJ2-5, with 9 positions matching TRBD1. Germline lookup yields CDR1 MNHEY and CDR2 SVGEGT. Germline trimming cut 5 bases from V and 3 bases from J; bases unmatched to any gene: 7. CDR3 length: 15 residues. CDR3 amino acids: CASSIPDRGEETQYF. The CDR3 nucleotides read TGTGCCAGCAGTATCCCCGACAGGGGGGAAGAGACCCAGTACTTC.

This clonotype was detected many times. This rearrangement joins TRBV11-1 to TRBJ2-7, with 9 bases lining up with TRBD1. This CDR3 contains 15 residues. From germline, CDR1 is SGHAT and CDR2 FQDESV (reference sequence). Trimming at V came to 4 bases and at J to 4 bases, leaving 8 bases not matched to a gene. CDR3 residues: CASSWSRDRAYEQYF. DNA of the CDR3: TGTGCCAGCAGCTGGTCCCGGGACAGGGCGTACGAGCAGTACTTC.

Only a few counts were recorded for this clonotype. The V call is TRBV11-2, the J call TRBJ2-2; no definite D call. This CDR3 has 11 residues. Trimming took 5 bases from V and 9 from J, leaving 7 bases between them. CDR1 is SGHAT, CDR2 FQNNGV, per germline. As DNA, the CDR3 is TGTGCCAGCAGCCTCTCGAGGGAGCTGTTTTTT. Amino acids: CASSLSRELFF.

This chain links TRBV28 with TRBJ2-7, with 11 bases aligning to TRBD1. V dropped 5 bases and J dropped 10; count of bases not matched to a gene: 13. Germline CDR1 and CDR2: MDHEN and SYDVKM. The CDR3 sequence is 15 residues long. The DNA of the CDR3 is TGTGCCAGCAGTATACCGGGACAGGGGGGCAGTCGTCAGTACTTC. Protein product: CASSIPGQGGSRQYF.

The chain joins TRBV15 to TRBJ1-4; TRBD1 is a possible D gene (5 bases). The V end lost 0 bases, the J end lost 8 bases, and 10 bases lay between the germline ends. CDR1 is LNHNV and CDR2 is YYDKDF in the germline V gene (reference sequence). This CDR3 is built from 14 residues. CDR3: CATSRESGYEKLFF. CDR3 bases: TGTGCCACCAGCAGAGAGTCAGGGTACGAAAAACTGTTTTTT.

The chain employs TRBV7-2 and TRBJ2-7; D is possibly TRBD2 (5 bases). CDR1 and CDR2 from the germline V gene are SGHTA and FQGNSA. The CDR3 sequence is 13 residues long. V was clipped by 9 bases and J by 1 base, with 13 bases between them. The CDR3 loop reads CASHIGNSYEQYF. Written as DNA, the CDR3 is TGTGCCAGTCATATCGGGAATTCCTACGAGCAGTACTTC.

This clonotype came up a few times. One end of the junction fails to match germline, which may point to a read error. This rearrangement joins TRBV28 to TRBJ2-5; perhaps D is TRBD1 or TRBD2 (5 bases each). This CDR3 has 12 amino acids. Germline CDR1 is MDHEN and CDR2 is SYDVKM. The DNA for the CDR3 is TGTGCCAGCAGTTCCCTCCGGGACCCGGGACACTTC. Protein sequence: CASSSLRDPGHF.

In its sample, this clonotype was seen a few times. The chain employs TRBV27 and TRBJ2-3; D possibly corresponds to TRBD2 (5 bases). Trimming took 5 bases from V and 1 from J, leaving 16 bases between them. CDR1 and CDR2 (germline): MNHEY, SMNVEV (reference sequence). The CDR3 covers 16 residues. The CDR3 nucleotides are TGTGCCAGCAGTCCCGTCGTGGTGCGGGGCACAGATACGCAGTATTTT. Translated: CASSPVVVRGTDTQYF.